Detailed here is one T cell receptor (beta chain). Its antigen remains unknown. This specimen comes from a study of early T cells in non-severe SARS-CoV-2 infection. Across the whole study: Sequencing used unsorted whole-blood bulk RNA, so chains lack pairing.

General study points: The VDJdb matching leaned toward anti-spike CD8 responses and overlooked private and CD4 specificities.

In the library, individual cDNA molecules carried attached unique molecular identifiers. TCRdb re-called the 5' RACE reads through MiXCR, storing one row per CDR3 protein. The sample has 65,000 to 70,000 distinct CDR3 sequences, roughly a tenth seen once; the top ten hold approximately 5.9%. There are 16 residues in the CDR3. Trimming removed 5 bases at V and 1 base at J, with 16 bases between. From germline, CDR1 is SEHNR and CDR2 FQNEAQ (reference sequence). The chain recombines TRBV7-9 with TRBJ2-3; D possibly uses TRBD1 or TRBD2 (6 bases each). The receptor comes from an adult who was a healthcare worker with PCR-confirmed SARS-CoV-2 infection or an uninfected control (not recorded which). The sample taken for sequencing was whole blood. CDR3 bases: TGTGCCAGCAGCCAAGGGGGGACGGATGGCACAGATACGCAGTATTTT. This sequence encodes CASSQGGTDGTDTQYF.